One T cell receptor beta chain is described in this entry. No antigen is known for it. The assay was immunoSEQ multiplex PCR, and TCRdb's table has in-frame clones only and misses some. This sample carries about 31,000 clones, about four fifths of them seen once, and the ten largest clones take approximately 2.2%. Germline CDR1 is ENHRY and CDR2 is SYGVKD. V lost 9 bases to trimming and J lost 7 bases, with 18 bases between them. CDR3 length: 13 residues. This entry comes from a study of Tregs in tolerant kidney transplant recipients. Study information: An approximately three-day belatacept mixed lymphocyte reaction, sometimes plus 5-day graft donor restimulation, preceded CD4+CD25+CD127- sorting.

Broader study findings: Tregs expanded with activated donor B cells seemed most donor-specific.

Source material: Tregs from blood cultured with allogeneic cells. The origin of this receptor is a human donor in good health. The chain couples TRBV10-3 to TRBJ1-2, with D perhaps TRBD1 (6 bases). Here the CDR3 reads CAIRRGSASGYTF. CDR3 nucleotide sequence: TGTGCCATTAGGAGGGGGTCGGCATCTGGCTACACCTTC.